The clone carrying this T cell receptor (beta chain) was detected only once. The sample comes from a study of blood T cell repertoires in COVID-19. Study-level information: Specimens from acute and convalescent COVID-19 originated in the United States, Italy and Spain.

Clinical history as reported by participants underpinned cohort assignment. The germline V and J ends were trimmed by 7 bases and 8 bases, with 17 bases remaining between them. In germline, CDR1 is SNHLY, CDR2 FYNNEI. CDR3 length: 13 amino acids. Study processing details: Using reference gene primer amplification, nucleated cell counts were estimated. Repertoires were generated with immunoSEQ multiplex PCR, while TCRdb's copy carries only in-frame clones and drops some. The V and J calls and the clone size are those of that table, but D and trimming were determined from the DNA. The sample shows 350,000 to 450,000 clones, approximately 90% of them seen only once.

The V call is TRBV2, the J call TRBJ1-2, with D perhaps matching TRBD1 (6 bases). The source material was PBMCs or T cells enriched from blood (not recorded which). The TCR originated in a woman aged 40 to 50 who had been exposed to COVID-19. This CDR3 is CASNEAGEEGYTF. CDR3 DNA: TGTGCCAGCAACGAAGCAGGGGAGGAAGGCTACACCTTC. The full variable domain, with the rest looked up from reference TRBV2 and TRBJ1-2, is EPEVTQTPSHQVTQMGQEVILRCVPISNHLYFYWYRQILGQKVEFLVSFYNNEISEKSEIFDDQFSVERPDGSNFTLKIRSTKLEDSAMYFCASNEAGEEGYTFGSGTRLTVV.